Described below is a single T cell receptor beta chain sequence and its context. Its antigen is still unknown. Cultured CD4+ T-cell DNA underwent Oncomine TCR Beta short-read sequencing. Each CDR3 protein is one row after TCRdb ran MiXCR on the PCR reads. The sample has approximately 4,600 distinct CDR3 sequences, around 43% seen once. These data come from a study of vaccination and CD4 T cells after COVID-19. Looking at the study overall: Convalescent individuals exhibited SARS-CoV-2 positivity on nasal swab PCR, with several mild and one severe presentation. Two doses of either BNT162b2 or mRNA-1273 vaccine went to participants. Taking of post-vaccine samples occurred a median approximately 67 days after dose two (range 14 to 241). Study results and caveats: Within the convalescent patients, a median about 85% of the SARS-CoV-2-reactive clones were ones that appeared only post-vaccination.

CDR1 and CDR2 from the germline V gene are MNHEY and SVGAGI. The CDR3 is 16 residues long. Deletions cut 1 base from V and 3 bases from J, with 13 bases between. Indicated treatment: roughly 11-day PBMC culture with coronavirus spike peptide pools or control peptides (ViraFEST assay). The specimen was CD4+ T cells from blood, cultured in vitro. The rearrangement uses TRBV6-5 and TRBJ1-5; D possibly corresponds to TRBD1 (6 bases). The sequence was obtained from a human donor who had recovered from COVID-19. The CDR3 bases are TGTGCCAGCAGTTACTTCTCGGACAGTTACAATCAGCCCCAGCATTTT. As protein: CASSYFSDSYNQPQHF.